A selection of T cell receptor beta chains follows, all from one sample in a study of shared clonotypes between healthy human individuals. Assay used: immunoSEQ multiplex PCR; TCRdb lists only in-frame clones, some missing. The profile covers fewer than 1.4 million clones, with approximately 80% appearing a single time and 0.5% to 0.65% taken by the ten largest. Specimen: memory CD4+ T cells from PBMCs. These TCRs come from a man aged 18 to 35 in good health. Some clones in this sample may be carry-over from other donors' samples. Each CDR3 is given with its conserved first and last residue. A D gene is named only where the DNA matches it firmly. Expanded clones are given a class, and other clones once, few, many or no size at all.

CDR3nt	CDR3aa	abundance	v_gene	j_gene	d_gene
TGTGCCAGCAGCCACGACGGTTCGGAACAGCCCCAGCATTTT	CASSHDGSEQPQHF	-	TRBV7-9	TRBJ1-5	-
TGTGCCAGCGAGTTAGCGCGGAGCACAGATACGCAGTATTTT	CASELARSTDTQYF	-	TRBV2	TRBJ2-3	-
TGTGCCAGCAGCCCGACAGGCCTCCAAGAGACCCAGTACTTC	CASSPTGLQETQYF	many	TRBV7-3	TRBJ2-5	-
TGTGCCAGCAGCTTAGTGCAGTGGGATCTTCAGGGAGAGACCCAGTACTTC	CASSLVQWDLQGETQYF	-	TRBV13	TRBJ2-5	-
TGTGCCTGGAGTGTCAGCCAAGAGACCCAGTACTTC	CAWSVSQETQYF	-	TRBV30	TRBJ2-5	-
TGTGCCAGCTCCCCCCCGACAGGGGCTACGCAGTATTTT	CASSPPTGATQYF	-	TRBV18	TRBJ2-3	TRBD1
TGTGCCTGGAGCGTATCTGGGACAGGGGGGTTTTACAATGAGCAGTTCTTC	CAWSVSGTGGFYNEQFF	few	TRBV30	TRBJ2-1	TRBD1
TGTGCCAGCAGCTTACAGCCGGGGACCTTCCTTACGGGGCAGTACTTC	CASSLQPGTFLTGQYF	few	TRBV5-5	TRBJ2-7	-
TGTGCCATCAAGCTACTAGCGGGAGAAGGTGAGCAGTACTTC	CAIKLLAGEGEQYF	-	TRBV10-3	TRBJ2-7	TRBD2
TGTGCCAGCAGGTATTTGAACACTGAAGCTTTCTTT	CASRYLNTEAFF	-	TRBV28	TRBJ1-1	-
TGTGCCAGCAACGACAGGGGTAAGAATGAAGCTTTCTTT	CASNDRGKNEAFF	few	TRBV7-8	TRBJ1-1	TRBD1
TGCGCCAGCAGCTTGGTACCGGGACAGGGTAGGGAGCAGTACTTC	CASSLVPGQGREQYF	-	TRBV5-1	TRBJ2-7	TRBD1
TGTGCCACCAGCTCAGGGACCAGGGGGGATCAGTTCTTC	CATSSGTRGDQFF	-	TRBV15	TRBJ2-1	-
TGTGCCATCAGTGAGCGGGCAGGGGGGAATGAGCAGTTCTTC	CAISERAGGNEQFF	once	TRBV10-3	TRBJ2-1	-
TGTGCCAGCAGTTACCCGGCTTCCGGGAACTATGGCTACACCTTC	CASSYPASGNYGYTF	-	TRBV6-6	TRBJ1-2	-
TGCGCCAGCAGCTTGACAGGGTCTGAGCAGCCCCAGCATTTT	CASSLTGSEQPQHF	-	TRBV5-1	TRBJ1-5	-
TGTGCCAGCAGTTCCCAGGTTGGGACGGGCAACAATCAGCCCCAGCATTTT	CASSSQVGTGNNQPQHF	-	TRBV7-9	TRBJ1-5	-
TGTGCCAGCAGTGGTCGGCCGGGGCTAGCCAAAAACATTCAGTACTTC	CASSGRPGLAKNIQYF	-	TRBV27	TRBJ2-4	-
TGTGCCAGTAGTATACGGGGCGCTGGATCAAATACCTACGAGCAGTACTTC	CASSIRGAGSNTYEQYF	-	TRBV19	TRBJ2-7	-
TGTGCCAGCAGCAATACTAGGGTGGTAAATACGCAGTATTTT	CASSNTRVVNTQYF	few	TRBV7-8	TRBJ2-3	-
TGTGCCAGCAGAAAGATAGGGATCAGCCTCACTGAAGCTTTCTTT	CASRKIGISLTEAFF	-	TRBV14	TRBJ1-1	-
TGTGCCAGCAGCGCGGGGACTCCGGGGGAGACCCAGTACTTC	CASSAGTPGETQYF	once	TRBV14	TRBJ2-5	-
TGCGCCAGCAGCACCAGGGATCCCTACGAGCAGTACTTC	CASSTRDPYEQYF	-	TRBV4-1	TRBJ2-7	-
TGCGCCAGCAGCCAGGTACAGGGCCCCTACACTGAAGCTTTCTTT	CASSQVQGPYTEAFF	-	TRBV5-1	TRBJ1-1	-
TGTGCCATCGGGATTTCCTCTGGGACAGGGGGCGTCCGGGGGACTCCTAACTATGGCTACACCTTC	CAIGISSGTGGVRGTPNYGYTF	-	TRBV10-3	TRBJ1-2	TRBD1
TGTGCCTGGAGTGTACAGAGAAATGGCTACACCTTC	CAWSVQRNGYTF	many	TRBV30	TRBJ1-2	-
TGTGCCAGCCCCTCGACTGGGGCTAGCGGGAGTAGGGATACGCAGTATTTT	CASPSTGASGSRDTQYF	-	TRBV2	TRBJ2-3	TRBD2
TGTGCCAGCAGCTTCGCCGTTGGGCAGGGTTACTCCTACGAGCAGTACTTC	CASSFAVGQGYSYEQYF	-	TRBV7-9	TRBJ2-7	-
TGTGCCAGCAGGGGACAGGGGGTGCGTTACAATGAGCAGTTCTTC	CASRGQGVRYNEQFF	-	TRBV2	TRBJ2-1	TRBD1
TGTGCCAGCCAATATAGAGGGTGGCAGTTCTTC	CASQYRGWQFF	once	TRBV11-2	TRBJ2-1	-
TGTGCCAGCAGTGAACTAGCGGGAGGGCCCGGGACCCAGTACTTC	CASSELAGGPGTQYF	few	TRBV2	TRBJ2-5	TRBD2
TGTGCCAGTAGTGCACGGACAGGGGCCGGCACCGGGGAGCTGTTTTTT	CASSARTGAGTGELFF	-	TRBV19	TRBJ2-2	TRBD1
TGCAGCGTTGCCCTGGGCTCCTACAATGAGCAGTTCTTC	CSVALGSYNEQFF	-	TRBV29-1	TRBJ2-1	-
TGTGCCAGCAGCGCGACAGGGGGGGACACTGAAGCTTTCTTT	CASSATGGDTEAFF	once	TRBV7-3	TRBJ1-1	TRBD1
TGTGCCAGCGGGGGACGGATGAACACTGAAGCTTTCTTT	CASGGRMNTEAFF	once	TRBV6-6	TRBJ1-1	-
TGTGCCAGCAGCTTAACGAGGGGGGGCGAGCAGTACTTC	CASSLTRGGEQYF	-	TRBV7-7	TRBJ2-7	-
TGTGCCAGCAAGGGCGCGGGGTACCCAGATACGCAGTATTTT	CASKGAGYPDTQYF	-	TRBV2	TRBJ2-3	-
TGCAGCGTTCTACAGGGGGGACTAGCGGGAACCTACGAGCAGTACTTC	CSVLQGGLAGTYEQYF	-	TRBV29-1	TRBJ2-7	TRBD2
TGTGCCAGCCACGACGGGTATTCTAACTATGGCTACACCTTC	CASHDGYSNYGYTF	-	TRBV2	TRBJ1-2	-
TGTGCCAGCAGGAGTCAGGGGCTCTCCTACAATGAGCAGTTCTTC	CASRSQGLSYNEQFF	many	TRBV6-5	TRBJ2-1	-
TGTGCCAGCAGCCAAGTCTCTCTAGCGGGAGGAGGAACCGGGGAGCTGTTTTTT	CASSQVSLAGGGTGELFF	-	TRBV4-2	TRBJ2-2	TRBD2
TGTGCCAGCAGCTTAGCGTCAGGGCGGGAGACCCAGTACTTC	CASSLASGRETQYF	once	TRBV7-2	TRBJ2-5	-
TGTGCCAGCAGCTTAGGTGGGAGCTCCTACAATGAGCAGTTCTTC	CASSLGGSSYNEQFF	-	TRBV5-5	TRBJ2-1	-
TGTGCCAGCAGGGAACAGAGAAACACCGGGGAGCTGTTTTTT	CASREQRNTGELFF	-	TRBV19	TRBJ2-2	-
TGTGCCAGCAGTTCTCCGGGACACCTGAACACTGAAGCTTTCTTT	CASSSPGHLNTEAFF	-	TRBV28	TRBJ1-1	-
TGTGCCAGCAGTGAGGACGGGACAGTCCTCTACGAGCAGTACTTC	CASSEDGTVLYEQYF	-	TRBV2	TRBJ2-7	TRBD1
TGTGCCAGCAGTGTTTCCCCCTCGGAAGCTTTCTTT	CASSVSPSEAFF	few	TRBV2	TRBJ1-1	-